The clone carrying this T cell receptor beta chain has a handful of counts. The data were produced by immunoSEQ multiplex PCR, yet TCRdb's version contains in-frame clones alone and is incomplete. This table holds under 70,000 clones, about 88% found once. The source of the sample is a study of blood T cell repertoires in COVID-19. In the study overall: T cells, B-cell-depleted T cells, or PBMCs provided the cDNA or gDNA that served as material.

The TCR sequence derives from a woman aged 60-75 years with COVID-19, enrolled during active disease. The sample was peripheral blood.

This CDR3 reads CASSTGLAAYEQYF. The CDR3 coding sequence is TGTGCCAGCAGCACAGGACTAGCCGCCTACGAGCAGTACTTC. The chain joins TRBV9 to TRBJ2-7; TRBD2 matches 8 bases. V lost 4 bases, J lost 2 bases, and 5 bases stayed unmatched. This CDR3 is 14 amino acids long. Germline V gene sequence: CDR1 SGDLS, CDR2 YYNGEE.